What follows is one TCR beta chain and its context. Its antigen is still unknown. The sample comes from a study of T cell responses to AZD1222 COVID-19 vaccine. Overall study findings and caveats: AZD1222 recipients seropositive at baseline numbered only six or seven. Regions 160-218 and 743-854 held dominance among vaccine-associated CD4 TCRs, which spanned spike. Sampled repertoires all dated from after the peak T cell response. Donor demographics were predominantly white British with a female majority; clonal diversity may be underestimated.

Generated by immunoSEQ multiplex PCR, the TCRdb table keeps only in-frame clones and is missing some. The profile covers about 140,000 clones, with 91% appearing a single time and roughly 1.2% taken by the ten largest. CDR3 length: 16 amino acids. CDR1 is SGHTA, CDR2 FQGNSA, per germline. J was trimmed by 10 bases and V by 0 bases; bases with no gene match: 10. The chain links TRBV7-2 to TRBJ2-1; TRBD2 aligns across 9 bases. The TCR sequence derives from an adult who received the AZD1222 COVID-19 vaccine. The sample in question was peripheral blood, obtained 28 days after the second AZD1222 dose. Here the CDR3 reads CASSLAPASGIREQFF. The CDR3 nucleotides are TGTGCCAGCAGCTTAGCGCCGGCTAGCGGGATCCGAGAGCAGTTCTTC.